The following is a TCR beta chain sequence with its context. The source of the sample is a study of blood T cell repertoires in COVID-19. Across the study: The study drew acute and convalescent COVID-19 samples from the United States, Italy and Spain. Sources were T cells, B-cell-depleted T cells, or PBMCs; the material itself was cDNA or gDNA.

Per the authors' pipeline: Estimation of nucleated cell counts was performed using reference gene primer amplification. The data were produced by immunoSEQ multiplex PCR, yet TCRdb's version contains in-frame clones alone and is incomplete. The V and J calls and the clone size are those of that table, but D and trimming were determined from the DNA. Found here are about 180,000 clones, around 87% of them singletons; the top ten hold around 2.3%. This TCR was recovered from a man between 40 and 49 years old with active or convalescent COVID-19. The sample taken for sequencing was peripheral blood.

CDR3 nucleotide sequence: TGTGCCAGCAGCGTAGGGAGCGGAGACTATGGCTACACCTTC. Its translation: CASSVGSGDYGYTF. The chain employs TRBV9 and TRBJ1-2; D remains unclear. The CDR3 runs 14 residues. V lost 0 bases, J lost 3 bases, and 9 bases lay in between. Germline assignment: CDR1 SGDLS and CDR2 YYNGEE.